A single T cell receptor (beta chain) is shown here with its context. Its antigen is as yet unknown. The data belong to a study of T cell responses to AZD1222 COVID-19 vaccine. Findings of the study overall: Only a handful of AZD1222 recipients were seropositive at baseline.

V lost 0 bases to trimming and J lost 4 bases, with 18 bases between them. Germline V gene sequence: CDR1 SGHNT, CDR2 YENEEA. CDR3 length equals 17 residues. Sequencing was performed with immunoSEQ multiplex PCR; in TCRdb, only in-frame clones are kept and a portion is missing. The sample has more than 85,000 clones, 70% to 90% seen once. The source was peripheral blood, collected on day 0 of AZD1222 vaccination. This clonotype was sampled from an adult in good health. V usage is TRBV11-3 and J usage is TRBJ1-1; TRBD1 is a possible D gene (5 bases). In nucleotides, the CDR3 is TGTGCCAGCAGCTTAGATCGGTGGGGCAGGGAGGGCACTGAAGCTTTCTTT. Translated, it gives CASSLDRWGREGTEAFF.